This passage covers 30 T cell receptor beta chains from one sample sequenced in a study of CD8 T cells in Susac syndrome. RNA totalling roughly 0.5 to 1 ug underwent reverse transcription with random hexamers. TCRdb ran MiXCR on the immunoSEQ multiplex PCR reads and lists one entry per CDR3 protein. The sample contains 130,000 to 150,000 distinct CDR3 sequences, approximately 95% of which appear only once. The specimen was CD4+ T cells from PBMCs. The receptors were sampled from a human donor with Susac syndrome.

J is TRBJ2-1 and V is TRBV5-1; D uncertain. Trimming removed 4 bases from V and 6 bases from J, with 11 bases in between. Germline CDR1 is SGHRS and CDR2 is YFSETQ. CDR3 length equals 13 residues. The CDR3 is CASSRLGSNEQFF. For the CDR3, the DNA is TGCGCCAGCAGCCGCTTGGGCTCCAATGAGCAGTTCTTC.

CDR3 nucleotides: TGCGCCAGCAGCCAGTTGGGGGGGCCGAACACCGGGGAGCTGTTTTTT. As protein: CASSQLGGPNTGELFF. The chain recombines TRBV4-1 with TRBJ2-2; TRBD2 is a possible D gene (7 bases). Germline CDR1 is MGHRA and CDR2 is YSYEKL. V shed 3 bases and J shed 0 bases, with 11 bases lying between them. This CDR3 has 16 residues.

The rearrangement joins TRBV25-1 to TRBJ2-6, with 12 bases identical to TRBD1. The ends lost 7 bases at V and 1 base at J; junction bases unmatched: 5. Germline V CDR1 and CDR2: MGHDK, SYGVNS. The length of the CDR3 is 17 residues. CDR3 nucleotide sequence: TGTGCCAGCACCTGGGGACAGGGGGCGTCTGGGGCCAACGTCCTGACTTTC. This codes for CASTWGQGASGANVLTF.

Turning to this clonotype: An end of the junction differs from the germline gene, which may be a read error. The chain carries TRBV20-1 and TRBJ2-3, with D possibly matching TRBD2 (6 bases). Germline CDR1 reads DFQATT; CDR2 reads SNEGSKA (reference sequence). This CDR3 spans 12 amino acids. CDR3 residues: CSARHQERTTHF. CDR3 DNA sequence: TGCAGTGCTAGGCATCAGGAACGGACTACACATTTT.

The chain is built from TRBV7-9 and TRBJ2-7; a weak D match, TRBD1 (5 bases). Germline V lookup: CDR1 SEHNR, CDR2 FQNEAQ (reference sequence). The V end lost 2 bases, the J end lost 7 bases, and 12 bases lay between the germline ends. This CDR3 contains 13 residues. The CDR3 DNA is TGTGCCAGCAGCTTACCAGGGATGAGGGAGCAGTACTTC. Its translation: CASSLPGMREQYF.

The chain links TRBV12-3 or TRBV12-4 to TRBJ2-1; TRBD1 might be the D (5 bases). Trimming removed 6 bases at V and 0 bases at J, with 15 bases between. The CDR3 contains 16 residues. CDR3 amino acids: CASSPTNRRSYNEQFF. In DNA, the CDR3 is TGTGCCAGCAGCCCCACGAACAGGCGCTCCTACAATGAGCAGTTCTTC.

V is TRBV7-2 and J is TRBJ2-3; perhaps D is TRBD1 or TRBD2 (5 bases each). V was shortened by 0 bases and J by 0 bases, with 7 bases between the two germline ends. The CDR3 covers 15 residues. Germline V gene sequence: CDR1 SGHTA, CDR2 FQGNSA. The CDR3 reads CASSLAGASTDTQYF. In nucleotides, the CDR3 is TGTGCCAGCAGCTTAGCCGGGGCTAGCACAGATACGCAGTATTTT.

The chain employs TRBV5-1 and TRBJ1-2; no firm D call. The CDR3 consists of 13 residues. Germline-derived CDR1 and CDR2 are SGHRS and YFSETQ. Trimming took off 7 bases at V and 2 bases at J, with 12 bases between the two ends. In nucleotides, the CDR3 is TGCGCCAGCTCAAAGGCGGTCAACTATGGCTACACCTTC. Translation: CASSKAVNYGYTF.

This clonotype came up once. The CDR3 region has the DNA TGTGCCAGCAGCCAACCGACTAGTTTGGCCTACGAGCAGTACTTC. Translating it yields CASSQPTSLAYEQYF. The genes are TRBV28 and TRBJ2-7, with D perhaps TRBD2 (6 bases). CDR1 and CDR2 (germline): MDHEN, SYDVKM. The CDR3 has 15 residues. Trimming shortened V by 6 bases and J by 2 bases, and 17 bases separated the two germline ends.

The V call is TRBV6-6, the J call TRBJ2-1; D is possibly TRBD2 (7 bases). V shed 5 bases and J shed 2 bases, with 16 bases lying between them. The CDR3 runs 16 residues. In germline, CDR1 is MNHNY, CDR2 SVGAGI (reference sequence). The CDR3 DNA sequence: TGTGCCAGCAGTCCGTTGAGGGGGAGGGCCTACAATGAGCAGTTCTTC. Translating gives CASSPLRGRAYNEQFF.

This clonotype was found once. The rearrangement uses TRBV12-3 or TRBV12-4 and TRBJ1-4, with TRBD1 identical over 11 bases. V was pared by 5 bases and J by 8 bases, with 7 bases of the junction left unmatched. This CDR3 comprises 15 residues. The CDR3 DNA is TGTGCCAGCAGTGGACAGGACAGGGGGCAAGAAAAACTGTTTTTT. Amino acids: CASSGQDRGQEKLFF.

The rearrangement links TRBV14 to TRBJ1-3; D possibly corresponds to TRBD1 (6 bases). Germline CDR1 reads SGHDN; CDR2 reads FVKESK. V was trimmed by 4 bases and J by 4 bases, leaving 17 bases between them. The CDR3 spans 16 residues. The chain's CDR3 is CASSPQAGARGNTIYF. The DNA for the CDR3 is TGTGCCAGCAGCCCGCAGGCAGGGGCGAGAGGAAACACCATATATTTT.

The chain carries TRBV28 and TRBJ1-2; 7 bases match TRBD1. The CDR3 is 15 amino acids. The germline gives CDR1 MDHEN, CDR2 SYDVKM. V trimming: 6 bases; J trimming: 7 bases; junction bases outside the gene matches: 14. The CDR3 region has the DNA TGTGCCAGCAGGGGGAATAGAGCAGGGGGTAGTGGCTACACCTTC. Its translation is CASRGNRAGGSGYTF.

The CDR3 nucleotides read TGTGCCAGCTCACCACAGAGCGGGGGGAACGAGCAGTACTTC. Translating it yields CASSPQSGGNEQYF. This chain joins TRBV18 and TRBJ2-7, with 9 bases matching TRBD2. CDR1 and CDR2 from the germline V gene are KGHSH and LQKENI. J lost 5 bases, V lost 1 base, and 3 bases had no gene match. CDR3 length equals 14 residues.

The V gene is TRBV29-1, the J gene TRBJ2-3; D is perhaps TRBD2 (6 bases). The CDR3 runs 15 residues. V was clipped by 4 bases and J by 0 bases, with 14 bases between them. Per germline, CDR1 SQVTM and CDR2 ANQGSEA. CDR3 loop: CSVVGGLSSTDTQYF. CDR3 sequence (DNA): TGCAGCGTTGTAGGAGGGCTATCGAGCACAGATACGCAGTATTTT.

The chain employs TRBV28 and TRBJ2-6; D remains ambiguous. V lost 5 bases and J lost 0, with 17 bases in between. The CDR3 covers 18 residues. CDR1 MDHEN and CDR2 SYDVKM come from the germline V gene. In DNA form, the CDR3 reads TGTGCCAGCAGTACGGACGGTAGTTCGCCCTCTGGGGCCAACGTCCTGACTTTC. Protein product: CASSTDGSSPSGANVLTF.

This chain links TRBV7-3 with TRBJ1-1; D remains ambiguous. The CDR3 loop spans 14 amino acids. V shed 2 bases and J shed 1 base, with 8 bases lying between them. Per germline, CDR1 SGHTA and CDR2 FQGTGA. The CDR3 here is CASSLSPANTEAFF. The CDR3 DNA reads as TGTGCCAGCAGCTTATCCCCAGCGAACACTGAAGCTTTCTTT.

The rearrangement uses TRBV2 and TRBJ2-6, with D possibly TRBD2 on 6 matching bases. Germline assignment: CDR1 SNHLY and CDR2 FYNNEI. Trimming stripped 8 bases from V and 12 bases from J, with 20 bases between. The CDR3 runs to 14 residues. In DNA form, the CDR3 reads TGTGCCAGCTTCAAGACTAGGGGCGGAGGCGTCCTGACTTTC. Translation gives CASFKTRGGGVLTF.

This clonotype was detected once. This chain uses TRBV7-9 with TRBJ2-7, with a tentative D call TRBD1 (5 bases). The germline gives CDR1 SEHNR, CDR2 FQNEAQ (reference sequence). Trimming removed 7 bases from V and 7 bases from J, with 11 bases in between. There are 11 residues in the CDR3. CDR3 region: CASNVAGEQYF. The CDR3 region has the DNA TGTGCCAGCAATGTCGCAGGGGAGCAGTACTTC.

The chain has TRBV20-1 and TRBJ2-7; tentative D call: TRBD2 (6 bases). Trimming took off 0 bases at V and 1 base at J, with 13 bases between the two ends. CDR3 length equals 15 residues. In germline, CDR1 is DFQATT, CDR2 SNEGSKA (reference sequence). DNA of the CDR3: TGCAGTGCTAGAGATCCCCTAGCGCGATCCTACGAGCAGTACTTC. Protein product: CSARDPLARSYEQYF.

This clonotype was recorded once. The chain links TRBV20-1 to TRBJ2-3; TRBD1 matches at 9 bases. This CDR3 has 13 amino acids. The germline V gene encodes CDR1 DFQATT and CDR2 SNEGSKA (reference sequence). With V trimmed by 5 bases and J by 3 bases, 3 bases remained unmatched. CDR3 sequence: CSADRGGTDTQYF. The CDR3 DNA follows: TGCAGTGCTGACAGGGGGGGGACAGATACGCAGTATTTT.

This clonotype was recorded once. J is TRBJ2-3 and V is TRBV20-1; 13 bases are shared with TRBD2. Germline V gene sequence: CDR1 DFQATT, CDR2 SNEGSKA (reference sequence). V was pared by 3 bases and J by 4 bases, with 4 bases of the junction left unmatched. The CDR3 length is 15 residues. The CDR3 region is CSASRLAGGSDTQYF. CDR3 bases: TGCAGTGCTAGTAGACTAGCGGGAGGCTCAGATACGCAGTATTTT.

This clonotype has a single count. The V and J genes are TRBV28 and TRBJ1-1; 11 nucleotides align to TRBD1. J gave up 7 bases and V 4 bases, and 2 bases lay outside the gene matches. The CDR3 sequence is 13 residues long. The germline V gene encodes CDR1 MDHEN and CDR2 SYDVKM. CDR3 nucleotides: TGTGCCAGCAGTTGGGGACAGGGGGGTGAAGCTTTCTTT. It encodes CASSWGQGGEAFF.

This chain connects TRBV6-5 to TRBJ1-5; TRBD1 might be the D (6 bases). Trimming took 7 bases from V and 7 from J, leaving 14 bases between them. The CDR3 has 13 residues. Germline V gene sequence: CDR1 MNHEY, CDR2 SVGAGI. The CDR3 DNA follows: TGTGCCAGCACCAGGGGCCGGGGACAGCCCCAGCATTTT. This encodes CASTRGRGQPQHF.

This clonotype occurred once. The chain has TRBV4-2 and TRBJ1-4, with D possibly being TRBD1 (5 bases). The CDR3 runs to 14 residues. V was pared by 4 bases and J by 6 bases, with 12 bases between. Per germline, CDR1 LGHNA and CDR2 YNFKEQ. CDR3 protein: CASSLSRGDEKLFF. CDR3 coding DNA: TGTGCCAGCAGCCTCTCAAGGGGTGATGAAAAACTGTTTTTT.

This chain links TRBV24-1 with TRBJ2-2; D is undetermined. Trimming took 3 bases from V and 5 from J, leaving 9 bases between them. The CDR3 has 14 amino acids. Germline lookup yields CDR1 KGHDR and CDR2 SFDVKD. The CDR3 loop reads CATSDPGRTGELFF. In nucleotides, the CDR3 is TGTGCCACCAGTGATCCCGGCCGAACCGGGGAGCTGTTTTTT.

V usage is TRBV7-2 and J usage is TRBJ2-7, with no clear D. The ends were cut back, 4 bases at V and 5 bases at J, with 18 bases in the middle. This CDR3 comprises 15 residues. Per germline, CDR1 SGHTA and CDR2 FQGNSA. In nucleotides, the CDR3 is TGTGCCAGCAGCTCAGAGGCGGCTTACAGAGACGAGCAGTACTTC. The encoded protein is CASSSEAAYRDEQYF.

This clonotype was picked up a small number of times. The J gene is TRBJ1-3, the V gene TRBV27; no clear D. Trimming took off 6 bases at V and 3 bases at J, with 9 bases between the two ends. This CDR3 contains 13 residues. CDR1 and CDR2 from the germline V gene are MNHEY and SMNVEV (reference sequence). The CDR3 spells CASRSGRGNTIYF. In DNA, the CDR3 is TGTGCCAGCAGATCGGGTCGTGGAAACACCATATATTTT.

This sequence joins TRBV20-1 and TRBJ2-3; 9 nucleotides align to TRBD2. The V gene end was trimmed by 3 bases and the J gene end by 2 bases; junction bases not matched to a gene: 6. The CDR3 has 15 amino acids. Germline CDR1 DFQATT, CDR2 SNEGSKA (reference sequence). The CDR3 region is CSASRLAGPTDTQYF. The DNA of the CDR3 is TGCAGTGCTAGTAGGCTAGCGGGACCCACAGATACGCAGTATTTT.

The chain combines TRBV9 with TRBJ1-1, with D uncertain. Germline-derived CDR1 and CDR2 are SGDLS and YYNGEE. V was cut by 4 bases and J by 1 base, with 14 bases left in between. The CDR3 has 15 amino acids. In nucleotides, the CDR3 is TGTGCCAGCAGCTTACACCCCGGAAAGAACACTGAAGCTTTCTTT. It codes for CASSLHPGKNTEAFF.